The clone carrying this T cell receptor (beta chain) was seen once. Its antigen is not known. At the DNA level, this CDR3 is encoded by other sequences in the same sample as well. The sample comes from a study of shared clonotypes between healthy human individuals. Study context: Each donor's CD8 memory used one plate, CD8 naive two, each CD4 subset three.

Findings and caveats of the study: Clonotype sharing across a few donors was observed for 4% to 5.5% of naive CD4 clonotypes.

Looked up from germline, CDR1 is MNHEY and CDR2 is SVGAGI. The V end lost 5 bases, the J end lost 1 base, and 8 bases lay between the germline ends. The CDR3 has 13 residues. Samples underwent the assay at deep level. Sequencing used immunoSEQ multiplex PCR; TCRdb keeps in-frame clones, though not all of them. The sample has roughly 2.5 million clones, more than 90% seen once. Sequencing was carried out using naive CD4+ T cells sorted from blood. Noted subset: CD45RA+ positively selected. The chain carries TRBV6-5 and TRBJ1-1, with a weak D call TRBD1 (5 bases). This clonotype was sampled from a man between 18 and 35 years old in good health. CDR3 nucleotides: TGTGCCAGCAGTCGGGGCCAGAACACTGAAGCTTTCTTT. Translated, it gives CASSRGQNTEAFF.